This entry lists 11 T cell receptor beta chains sequenced from one sample in a study of cytomegalovirus exposure and HLA in healthy donors (dated by TCRdb to about 2017). The library relied on the immunoSEQ multiplex PCR assay. In TCRdb, the immuneACCESS table is reduced to in-frame sequences with V and J assigned. These tables do not hold every clone; where another copy was compared, an unresolved V gene accounts for under half, and the others remain unexplained. A total of 50,000 or so clones appear in this sample, roughly 94% of them only once. Together, the top ten hold 2% to 2.5% of the sample. Input material: PBMCs. These receptors all stem from a man aged 18 to 29 in good health and CMV-seronegative.

This chain uses TRBV6-1 with TRBJ2-1; 9 bases map to TRBD2. This CDR3 spans 14 amino acids. Germline CDR1 reads MNHNS; CDR2 reads SASEGT. V lost 2 bases to trimming and J lost 7 bases; unmatched junction nucleotides: 3. CDR3 sequence (DNA): TGTGCCAGCAGTGAATTTACTAGCGGGAATGAGCAGTTCTTC. As protein: CASSEFTSGNEQFF.

The rearrangement links TRBV28 to TRBJ1-4, with a weak D call TRBD1 (5 bases). Germline CDR1 is MDHEN and CDR2 is SYDVKM. The CDR3 is 14 residues long. Trimming stripped 6 bases from V and 8 bases from J, with 16 bases between. CDR3 DNA: TGTGCCAGCAGCCCTCAAGGGGTTGGGGAAAAACTGTTTTTT. It is translated as CASSPQGVGEKLFF.

The chain uses TRBV6-6 and TRBJ1-4, with TRBD1 identical over 9 bases. Germline lookup yields CDR1 MNHNY and CDR2 SVGAGI (reference sequence). The CDR3 has 15 amino acids. V shed 0 bases, J shed 5 bases, and the junction held 1 base outside the gene matches. CDR3 DNA sequence: TGTGCCAGCAGTTACTCGGACAGGGGAAATGAAAAACTGTTTTTT. Translation: CASSYSDRGNEKLFF.

V usage is TRBV6-5 and J usage is TRBJ2-3; a weak D match, TRBD1 (5 bases). Trimming removed 2 bases at V and 1 base at J, with 7 bases between. Germline V gene sequence: CDR1 MNHEY, CDR2 SVGAGI. The CDR3 contains 14 residues. CDR3 amino acids: CASSYGAGTDTQYF. CDR3 DNA: TGTGCCAGCAGTTACGGGGCAGGCACAGATACGCAGTATTTT.

This clone was recorded once. The chain carries TRBV6-5 and TRBJ2-5; 7 bases are a match to TRBD2. Trimming removed 3 bases from V and 1 base from J; junction bases left unmatched: 5. Per the germline V gene, CDR1 is MNHEY and CDR2 is SVGAGI. There are 15 residues in the CDR3. The CDR3 loop reads CASSYAAGIQETQYF. In nucleotides, the CDR3 is TGTGCCAGCAGTTATGCAGCGGGGATCCAAGAGACCCAGTACTTC.

This clone has only one observation. Other DNA variants within this sample encode the same CDR3. The chain links TRBV6-5 to TRBJ1-2; D is possibly TRBD1 (6 bases). The V end was cut by 5 bases, the J end by 2 bases, with 12 bases between. The CDR3 has 14 residues. Germline assignment: CDR1 MNHEY and CDR2 SVGAGI. The CDR3 DNA reads TGTGCCAGCAGTCCGGACAGTTGGAACTATGGCTACACCTTC. It specifies CASSPDSWNYGYTF.

The chain carries TRBV19 and TRBJ1-5, with D possibly matching TRBD1 (6 bases). V lost 5 bases, J lost 2 bases, and 16 bases lay in between. There are 16 residues in the CDR3. Germline V gives CDR1 LNHDA, CDR2 SQIVND (reference sequence). CDR3 sequence reads: CASSFTGRRGNQPQHF. Written as DNA, the CDR3 is TGTGCCAGTAGTTTCACAGGGAGACGTGGCAATCAGCCCCAGCATTTT.

The chain carries TRBV6-5 and TRBJ2-5; TRBD2 aligns across 7 bases. V gave up 0 bases and J gave up 2 bases; unmatched junction bases: 0. CDR1 and CDR2 (germline): MNHEY, SVGAGI. The CDR3 length is 14 residues. The CDR3 loop reads CASSYSGGQETQYF. CDR3 nucleotide sequence: TGTGCCAGCAGTTACTCGGGAGGGCAAGAGACCCAGTACTTC.

The gene calls are TRBV14 and TRBJ2-2; no reliable D call. Germline V gene sequence: CDR1 SGHDN, CDR2 FVKESK. V was pared by 0 bases and J by 7 bases, with 6 bases between. CDR3 length: 13 amino acids. The CDR3 DNA is TGTGCCAGCAGCCAAGAAGACTTCGGGGAGCTGTTTTTT. This sequence encodes CASSQEDFGELFF.

The chain is built from TRBV7-6 and TRBJ2-7; the D gene is possibly TRBD2 (6 bases). The germline V gene has CDR1 SGHVS and CDR2 FNYEAQ. V lost 1 base, J lost 4 bases, and 17 bases lay in between. The CDR3 totals 16 residues. The CDR3 sequence is CASSLGMGGSGYEQYF. The CDR3 DNA is TGTGCCAGCAGCTTAGGAATGGGGGGATCGGGGTACGAGCAGTACTTC.

This chain links TRBV6-4 with TRBJ2-7; TRBD2 aligns across 10 bases. Germline-derived CDR1 and CDR2 are MRHNA and SNTAGT. The CDR3 covers 15 residues. Unmatched junction bases numbered 6, after V lost 7 bases and J lost 0 bases. The CDR3 sequence: CASIRASGSSYEQYF. The CDR3 nucleotides read TGTGCCAGCATTAGGGCTAGCGGGAGCTCCTACGAGCAGTACTTC.